The 30 T cell receptor beta chains reported below all come from one sample, sequenced in a study of vaccination and CD4 T cells after COVID-19. No antigen has been identified for these receptors. Cultured CD4+ T cell DNA was sequenced using the Oncomine TCR Beta short-read assay. MiXCR, run by TCRdb on the PCR reads, gives a single entry per CDR3 protein. The table shows about 20,000 distinct CDR3 sequences, with 60% occurring only once. As to treatment: approximately 11-day PBMC culture with coronavirus spike peptide pools or control peptides (ViraFEST assay). This specimen was CD4+ T cells from blood, cultured in vitro, taken after SARS-CoV-2 vaccination. Receptors were obtained from a human donor who had recovered from COVID-19.

This chain joins TRBV11-2 and TRBJ1-1; no clear D gene. Germline CDR1 reads SGHAT; CDR2 reads FQNNGV. The CDR3 is made up of 14 amino acids. With 0 bases removed from V and 1 base from J, the gap between germline ends came to 6 bases. This chain's CDR3 is CASSLESPNTEAFF. The CDR3 DNA follows: TGTGCCAGCAGCTTAGAATCTCCGAACACTGAAGCTTTCTTT.

This clonotype occurred a few times. This chain links TRBV20-1 with TRBJ1-1, with a tentative D call TRBD1 (5 bases). Germline V CDR1 and CDR2: DFQATT, SNEGSKA (reference sequence). The CDR3 consists of 13 residues. Deletions cut 5 bases from V and 1 base from J, with 11 bases between. The CDR3 here is CSAEGHSNTEAFF. As DNA, the CDR3 is TGCAGTGCTGAAGGACATTCGAACACTGAAGCTTTCTTT.

The chain links TRBV10-3 to TRBJ1-1; the match to TRBD1 covers 10 bases. There are 16 residues in the CDR3. J gave up 6 bases and V 8 bases, and 15 bases lay outside the gene matches. The germline CDR1 and CDR2 sequences are ENHRY and SYGVKD. The CDR3 is CAIRRGQGIEGAEAFF. In nucleotides, the CDR3 is TGTGCCATCCGCCGGGGACAGGGGATTGAGGGGGCTGAAGCTTTCTTT.

The gene calls are TRBV7-8 and TRBJ2-1; D uncertain. The CDR3 has 13 amino acids. From germline, CDR1 is SGHVS and CDR2 FQNEAQ. Trimming removed 5 bases at V and 9 bases at J, with 14 bases between. This CDR3 reads CASSPGGAGEQFF. Written as DNA, the CDR3 is TGTGCCAGCAGCCCGGGTGGTGCAGGTGAGCAGTTCTTC.

CDR3 amino acids: CASSEPPRGRAGQPQHF. The CDR3 DNA follows: TGTGCCAGCAGTGAACCTCCTCGTGGCAGGGCGGGACAGCCCCAGCATTTT. The chain recombines TRBV6-1 with TRBJ1-5, with D perhaps TRBD1 (5 bases). CDR3 length: 17 residues. The germline CDR1 and CDR2 sequences are MNHNS and SASEGT. V was shortened by 2 bases and J by 7 bases, with 21 bases between the two germline ends.

J is TRBJ1-1 and V is TRBV9, with TRBD1 matching over 8 bases. Germline CDR1 is SGDLS and CDR2 is YYNGEE. This CDR3 has 14 amino acids. V shed 4 bases and J 0 bases; nucleotides not matched to a gene: 2. The CDR3 reads CASSLTGVNTEAFF. The CDR3 DNA is TGTGCCAGCAGCTTGACAGGGGTGAACACTGAAGCTTTCTTT.

The V and J genes are TRBV20-1 and TRBJ1-5; D may be TRBD1 (6 bases). CDR1 DFQATT and CDR2 SNEGSKA come from the germline V gene (reference sequence). CDR3 size: 14 residues. The V end lost 6 bases, the J end lost 2 bases, and 14 bases lay between the germline ends. The CDR3 loop is CSATTGAGNQPQHF. The CDR3 nucleotides read TGCAGTGCCACGACGGGGGCTGGCAATCAGCCCCAGCATTTT.

J is TRBJ1-2 and V is TRBV6-2 or TRBV6-3; D is undetermined. The germline V gene encodes CDR1 MNHEY and CDR2 SVGEGT. Trimming shortened V by 2 bases and J by 6 bases, and 10 bases separated the two germline ends. The CDR3 runs 13 residues. CDR3 coding DNA: TGTGCCAGCAGTTACCTCAGTTGGGATGGCTACACCTTC. It translates to CASSYLSWDGYTF.

This clonotype was seen a single time. The chain combines TRBV28 with TRBJ1-2, with 10 bases aligning to TRBD1. CDR1 and CDR2 (germline): MDHEN, SYDVKM. Germline trimming cut 5 bases from V and 7 bases from J; bases unmatched to any gene: 13. This CDR3 has 16 amino acids. The CDR3 sequence: CASSANSGTGDAGYTF. The CDR3, as DNA: TGTGCCAGCAGTGCTAATTCCGGGACAGGGGATGCTGGCTACACCTTC.

The chain joins TRBV6-1 to TRBJ1-2; D not resolved. The CDR3 extends over 16 amino acids. V was cut by 6 bases and J by 5 bases, with 22 bases left in between. Germline CDR1 reads MNHNS; CDR2 reads SASEGT. CDR3 DNA sequence: TGTGCCAGCAGACCCGATAACTCACGGGGTGTTTATGGCTACACCTTC. It codes for CASRPDNSRGVYGYTF.

This clonotype appeared once. V is TRBV11-3 and J is TRBJ2-7; D remains unclear. Per the germline V gene, CDR1 is SGHNT and CDR2 is YENEEA. The ends were cut back, 1 base at V and 6 bases at J, with 7 bases in the middle. The CDR3 totals 12 residues. The CDR3 here is CASSLVVREQYF. The CDR3 region has the DNA TGTGCCAGCAGCTTAGTGGTTCGCGAGCAGTACTTC.

The chain is built from TRBV7-2 and TRBJ1-2; unclear D gene. In germline, CDR1 is SGHTA, CDR2 FQGNSA. The CDR3 runs 15 residues. Deletions cut 1 base from V and 1 base from J, with 10 bases between. CDR3 residues: CASSLERGFNYGYTF. CDR3 nucleotide sequence: TGTGCCAGCAGCTTAGAGCGGGGTTTTAACTATGGCTACACCTTC.

The chain has TRBV15 and TRBJ1-2, with unresolved D. Trimming cost V 5 bases and J 7 bases, with 14 bases left between them. The CDR3 spans 13 residues. In germline, CDR1 is LNHNV, CDR2 YYDKDF (reference sequence). The CDR3: CATSRGGSGGYTF. The CDR3 region has the DNA TGTGCCACCAGCCGGGGTGGCTCTGGTGGCTACACCTTC. Full variable domain (outside the CDR3, taken from reference TRBV15 and TRBJ1-2): DAMVIQNPRYQVTQFGKPVTLSCSQTLNHNVMYWYQQKSSQAPKLLFHYYDKDFNNEADTPDNFQSRRPNTSFCFLDIRSPGLGDTAMYLCATSRGGSGGYTFGSGTRLTVV.

The V gene is TRBV7-9, the J gene TRBJ2-7; 9 bases align to TRBD1. The trim removed 1 base at V and 4 bases at J, leaving 5 bases unmatched. Germline V CDR1 and CDR2: SEHNR, FQNEAQ (reference sequence). The CDR3 runs to 15 residues. The CDR3 region is CASSLGTGGVYEQYF. The DNA for the CDR3 is TGTGCCAGCAGCTTAGGAACAGGGGGCGTGTACGAGCAGTACTTC.

V gene TRBV7-9 combines with J gene TRBJ2-7, with TRBD2 matching over 8 bases. This CDR3 spans 15 amino acids. Trimming took 3 bases from V and 5 from J; bases not matched to a gene: 9. Germline CDR1 reads SEHNR; CDR2 reads FQNEAQ (reference sequence). The CDR3 sequence is CASSFPLAGQDEQYF. DNA of the CDR3: TGTGCCAGCAGCTTTCCTTTAGCGGGGCAAGACGAGCAGTACTTC.

The chain is built from TRBV2 and TRBJ1-5; unclear D gene. Germline-derived CDR1 and CDR2 are SNHLY and FYNNEI. The CDR3 loop spans 14 amino acids. Trimming cost V 3 bases and J 0 bases, with 6 bases left between them. The CDR3 protein is CASSDTDSNQPQHF. The CDR3 DNA follows: TGTGCCAGCAGTGATACAGATAGCAATCAGCCCCAGCATTTT.

This clonotype was observed once. This chain uses TRBV24-1 with TRBJ2-1, with 16 nucleotides matching TRBD2. Trimming removed 5 bases from V and 10 bases from J; junction bases left unmatched: 16. Per the germline V gene, CDR1 is KGHDR and CDR2 is SFDVKD. The CDR3 sequence is 19 residues long. CDR3 in DNA: TGTGCCACCAGTGCCCCTCCGGGACTAGCGGGGGGGCCAGAAGAGGAGCAGTTCTTC. Its protein is CATSAPPGLAGGPEEEQFF.

This chain uses TRBV24-1 with TRBJ1-2; possibly TRBD1 for D (5 bases). V lost 5 bases and J lost 4, with 10 bases in between. This CDR3 is 13 amino acids long. Germline V CDR1 and CDR2: KGHDR, SFDVKD. The CDR3: CATSAGTAYGYTF. The CDR3 DNA sequence: TGTGCCACCAGTGCAGGGACGGCCTATGGCTACACCTTC.

This clonotype turned up a few times. Here the CDR3 DNA reads TGCAGTGCTAGAGAAAGGCTTACTAATCAAGAGACCCAGTACTTC. Its protein is CSARERLTNQETQYF. V gene TRBV20-1 combines with J gene TRBJ2-5; D unresolved. This CDR3 comprises 15 residues. Germline CDR1 DFQATT, CDR2 SNEGSKA (reference sequence). V was shortened by 0 bases and J by 2 bases, with 13 bases between the two germline ends.

This clonotype was detected a few times. The chain employs TRBV27 and TRBJ1-6; 9 bases match TRBD1. V lost 6 bases to trimming and J lost 10 bases; unmatched junction nucleotides: 7. Germline values: CDR1 MNHEY, CDR2 SMNVEV (reference sequence). This CDR3 is 14 amino acids long. The CDR3 here is CASSSGTGNSPLHF. The CDR3 DNA sequence: TGTGCCAGCAGCTCCGGGACAGGGAACTCACCCCTCCACTTT.

The chain couples TRBV20-1 to TRBJ2-4, with 8 bases lining up with TRBD1. Trimming took 6 bases from V and 6 from J; bases not matched to a gene: 7. The germline V gene encodes CDR1 DFQATT and CDR2 SNEGSKA (reference sequence). The CDR3 is 13 amino acids. CDR3 nucleotides: TGCAGTGCATCGGGACAGGAGAGAAACATTCAGTACTTC. Its translation is CSASGQERNIQYF.

The chain recombines TRBV7-6 with TRBJ2-2; D is uncertain. The length of the CDR3 is 14 residues. Germline CDR1 is SGHVS and CDR2 is FNYEAQ. Trimming took off 0 bases at V and 6 bases at J, with 8 bases between the two ends. The CDR3 bases are TGTGCCAGCAGCTTAGCCTATCCCCCCGGGGAGCTGTTTTTT. As protein: CASSLAYPPGELFF.

This chain links TRBV20-1 with TRBJ2-3; perhaps TRBD2 as D (6 bases). Germline CDR1 and CDR2: DFQATT and SNEGSKA (reference sequence). The CDR3 has 14 residues. The V end was cut by 4 bases, the J end by 0 bases, with 11 bases between. The CDR3 sequence is CSAKGLLSTDTQYF. In nucleotides, the CDR3 is TGCAGTGCTAAGGGACTTCTAAGCACAGATACGCAGTATTTT.

The J gene is TRBJ1-1, the V gene TRBV11-2; D ambiguous. V lost 5 bases, J lost 0 bases, and 10 bases lay in between. The CDR3 has 14 residues. CDR1 and CDR2 (germline): SGHAT, FQNNGV. The CDR3 coding sequence is TGTGCCAGCAGCCGAGTAGAGCTGAACACTGAAGCTTTCTTT. Translating gives CASSRVELNTEAFF.

The chain recombines TRBV7-9 with TRBJ2-3; the D is unclear. The V end lost 5 bases, the J end lost 2 bases, and 5 bases lay between the germline ends. The CDR3 totals 12 residues. Germline CDR1 reads SEHNR; CDR2 reads FQNEAQ (reference sequence). CDR3 loop: CASSQSTDTQYF. The DNA for the CDR3 is TGTGCCAGCAGCCAATCCACAGATACGCAGTATTTT.

The rearrangement links TRBV30 to TRBJ2-1; 8 bases match TRBD1. Looked up from germline, CDR1 is GTSNPN and CDR2 is SVGIG (reference sequence). Germline trimming cut 4 bases from V and 7 bases from J; bases unmatched to any gene: 9. The CDR3 consists of 14 residues. The CDR3, as DNA: TGTGCCTGGACAACGGGGACAGGCAGGAATGAGCAGTTCTTC. It translates to CAWTTGTGRNEQFF.

This rearrangement joins TRBV6-1 to TRBJ2-5, with TRBD2 as a possible D gene (5 bases). V was trimmed by 5 bases and J by 4 bases, leaving 17 bases between them. CDR1 is MNHNS, CDR2 SASEGT, per germline. The CDR3 covers 15 residues. As DNA, the CDR3 is TGTGCCAGCAGTAATAGGCAGGAAGGAGGAGAGACCCAGTACTTC. It specifies CASSNRQEGGETQYF.

The chain combines TRBV11-2 with TRBJ2-7; possible D gene TRBD2, 6 bases. V gave up 4 bases and J gave up 3 bases, with 13 bases separating them. The length of the CDR3 is 14 residues. Germline V lookup: CDR1 SGHAT, CDR2 FQNNGV. The CDR3 sequence: CASSSSSSGYEQYF. CDR3 in DNA: TGTGCCAGCAGCTCCTCCAGTAGCGGCTACGAGCAGTACTTC.

This clonotype has more than one count but fewer than ten. V usage is TRBV11-2 and J usage is TRBJ2-5; 7 bases are a match to TRBD2. The V and J ends lost 5 bases and 4 bases, in that order; junction bases with no gene match: 10. Germline values: CDR1 SGHAT, CDR2 FQNNGV. CDR3 length equals 15 residues. Here the CDR3 DNA reads TGTGCCAGCAGCCCTTCATCGGGGGGTACAGAGACCCAGTACTTC. It specifies CASSPSSGGTETQYF.

The chain is built from TRBV7-2 and TRBJ1-5; 7 bases are shared with TRBD1. The ends lost 6 bases at V and 4 bases at J; junction bases unmatched: 3. CDR1 and CDR2 (germline): SGHTA, FQGNSA. The CDR3 has 13 residues. CDR3 residues: CASRLTGNQPQHF. CDR3 bases: TGTGCCAGCAGGTTGACAGGGAATCAGCCCCAGCATTTT.